The entry below describes one T cell receptor (beta chain). The antigen it recognizes is unknown. Base-call qualities are not available, and no considerably larger clone is one nucleotide away. The germline V gene encodes CDR1 MNHEY and CDR2 SVGAGI. Including the terminal cysteine and phenylalanine, the CDR3 comprises 15 residues. The only DNA kept is the CDR3, 45 bases in frame from the first base. The germline ends are 8 bases apart after V is trimmed by 2 bases and J by 1 base. The data originate from a study of blood T cell repertoires in COVID-19 (TCRdb year 2020). General notes on the study: Collaborator samples came from the United States, Italy and Spain and covered acute and convalescent phases of COVID-19. The samples were drawn from the first 160 participants of the ongoing ImmuneRACE study and from more than 1,000 subjects provided by 6 global collaborators. The material from the prospective study consisted of cDNA or gDNA derived from T cells, B-cell-depleted T cells, or PBMCs. Deeply sampled blood TCRbeta repertoires from subjects exposed to, actively infected with, or recovered from COVID-19 were included in the dataset. Where HLA class I and class II types were available, the types were taken from metadata supplied by the sample provider, not from assay-based typing. A freely available public database, intended as a resource for researchers studying the immune response to SARS-CoV-2, is where the repertoires were released. Nearly every sample came with metadata listing a de-identified subject ID, COVID-19 status, age in years and sex. Study-level results and caveats: How much clinical and demographic metadata was included differed by source and by participant, and the metadata was provided uncurated.

The immunoSEQ Assay, a bias-controlled multiplex PCR, was used to amplify TCRbeta CDR3 regions from genomic DNA. In the original analysis: The number of nucleated cells in each sample was estimated from the amplification of reference gene primers within the assay. Sequence reads were collapsed and filtered to measure the absolute abundance of every unique TCRbeta CDR3 rearrangement. For each sample, productive Simpson clonality was calculated as the square root of Simpson's diversity index across productive rearrangements. TCRdb limited this immuneACCESS table to in-frame rearrangements with V and J called. A share of clones is missing; checked studies link under half to unresolved V genes, and the rest is unexplained. For V, J and clone size, that table is used; D and trimming come from the DNA. The sample yields around 140,000 clones; 60% to 75% were counted once. 1.9% of the sample is in the top ten clones.

Whole blood was collected in K2EDTA tubes by collaborating institutions according to the institutions' own protocols. For TCRbeta analysis, collaborators shipped samples in one of three forms: frozen whole blood, isolated PBMCs, or DNA extracted from either of those sample types. This sequence uses TRBV6-5 and TRBJ2-2; the D segment could be TRBD1, given 6 matching bases. Sequencing was done on a sample of peripheral blood. This sequence originates from a woman aged 70-85 years with acute or convalescent COVID-19. The CDR3 region: CASSYLGQNTGELFF. The bases read TGTGCCAGCAGTTACCTGGGACAGAACACCGGGGAGCTGTTTTTT.